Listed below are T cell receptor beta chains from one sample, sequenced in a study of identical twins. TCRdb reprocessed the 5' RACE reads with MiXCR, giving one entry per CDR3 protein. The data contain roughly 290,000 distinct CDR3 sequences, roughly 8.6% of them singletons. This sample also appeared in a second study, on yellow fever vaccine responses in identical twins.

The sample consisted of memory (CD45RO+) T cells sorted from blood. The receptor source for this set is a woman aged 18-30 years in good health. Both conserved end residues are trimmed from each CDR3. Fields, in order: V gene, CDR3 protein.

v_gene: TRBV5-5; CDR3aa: ASSLEAETYEQY
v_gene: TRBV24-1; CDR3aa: ATSQINEQF
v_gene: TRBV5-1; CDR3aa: ASSLGDPRETQY
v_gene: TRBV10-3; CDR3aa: AISVGVVETQY
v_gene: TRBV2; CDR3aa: ASTPSLGSNTEAF
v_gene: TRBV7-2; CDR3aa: ASSLAVAGANNEQF
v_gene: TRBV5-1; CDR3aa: ASSLEGQATYGYT
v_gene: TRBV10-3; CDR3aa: AIGDRGGAGYGYT
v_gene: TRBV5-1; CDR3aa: ASRKEGNQPQH
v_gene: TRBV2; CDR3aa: ASSVRSGISTDTQY
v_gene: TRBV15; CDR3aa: ATGNRITPELF
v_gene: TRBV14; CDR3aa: ASSQEVAMSSYNEQF
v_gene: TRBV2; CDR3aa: ASAQGTEAF
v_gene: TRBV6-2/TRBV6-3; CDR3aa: ASSPGEVNGYT
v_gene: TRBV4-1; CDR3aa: ASSHRTGPGNEQF
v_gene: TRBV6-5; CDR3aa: ASSYSSQQETQY
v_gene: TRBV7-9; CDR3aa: ASSLVDRGFGGYT
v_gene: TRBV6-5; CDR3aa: ASSSGQGGIL
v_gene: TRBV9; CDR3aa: ASSARLAGVSVNEQF
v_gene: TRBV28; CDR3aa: ASSSGQGGIQTQY
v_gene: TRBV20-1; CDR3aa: SASLAGGLNIQY
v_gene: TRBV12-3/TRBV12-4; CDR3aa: ASSLDTHRGVPDTQY
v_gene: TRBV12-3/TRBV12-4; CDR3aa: ASSLDRYSNQPQH
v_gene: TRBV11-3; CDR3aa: ASSQSPGTSGGSYNEQF
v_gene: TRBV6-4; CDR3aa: ASSESGTGSYGYT
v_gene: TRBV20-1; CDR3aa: SARGRRAGSTDTQY
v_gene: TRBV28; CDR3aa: ASSLYGGSAGQF
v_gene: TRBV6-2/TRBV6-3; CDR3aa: ASREPAAYYEQY
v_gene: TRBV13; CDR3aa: ASSSRNSEQF
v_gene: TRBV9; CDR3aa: ASSVSPGLVDEQF
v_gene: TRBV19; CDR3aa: ASSTRVSGANVLT
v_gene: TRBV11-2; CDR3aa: ASSRGVQSSYNEQF
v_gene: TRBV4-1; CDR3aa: ASSPGLYNEQF
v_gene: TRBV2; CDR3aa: ASSAEDRGTGELF
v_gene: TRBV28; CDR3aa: ASGLAGWEQY
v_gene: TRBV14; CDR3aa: ASSLGIGNSPLH
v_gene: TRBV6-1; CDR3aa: ASTLAGAKTEAF
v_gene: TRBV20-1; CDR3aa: SAPLASTGGDYSNQPQH
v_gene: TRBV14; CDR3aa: ASSLSANTEAF
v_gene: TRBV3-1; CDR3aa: ASSQDGSSSGQETQY
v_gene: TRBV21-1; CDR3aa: ASSKAFPRKRGRARPAQETQY
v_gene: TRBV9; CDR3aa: ASSVGQLYNEQF
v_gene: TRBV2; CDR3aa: ASSIGTGNTIY
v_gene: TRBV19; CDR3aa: ASSPGRRGRRGTDTQY
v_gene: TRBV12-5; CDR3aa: ASGSGTAEAF
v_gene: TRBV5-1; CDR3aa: ASSLGPPRELF
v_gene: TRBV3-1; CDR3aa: ASSQPGGYGYT
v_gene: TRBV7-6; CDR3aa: ASSPPGLNTGELF
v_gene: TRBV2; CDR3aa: ASVLQETQY
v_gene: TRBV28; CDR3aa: ASKRRTNSPLH
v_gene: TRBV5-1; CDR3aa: ASSFAANTEAF
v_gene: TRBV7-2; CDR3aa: ASSLAAGALYEQF
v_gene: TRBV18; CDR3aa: ASSPPRAGVREQY
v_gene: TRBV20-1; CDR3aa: SARALAGLRGDEQF
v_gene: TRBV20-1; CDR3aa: SASTMVRGYNEQF
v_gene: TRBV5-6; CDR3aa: ASSQYARLARGHEQY
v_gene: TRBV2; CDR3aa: ASSAGGQGWPNSPLH
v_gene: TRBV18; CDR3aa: ASSPVLGETQY